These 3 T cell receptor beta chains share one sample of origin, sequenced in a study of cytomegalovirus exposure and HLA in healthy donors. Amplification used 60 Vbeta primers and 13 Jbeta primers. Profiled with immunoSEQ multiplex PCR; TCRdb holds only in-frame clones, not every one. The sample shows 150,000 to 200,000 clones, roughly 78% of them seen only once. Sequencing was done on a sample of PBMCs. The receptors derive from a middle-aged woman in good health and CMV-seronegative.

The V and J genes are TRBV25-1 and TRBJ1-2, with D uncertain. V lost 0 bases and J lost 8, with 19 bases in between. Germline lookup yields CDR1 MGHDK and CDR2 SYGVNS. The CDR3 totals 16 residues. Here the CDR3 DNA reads TGTGCCAGCAGTGAATATTTAGGGAGTGGAGTAAGGGGCTACACCTTC. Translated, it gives CASSEYLGSGVRGYTF.

The CDR3 DNA reads TGCGCCAGCAGCTTGTTGGTAGCGGGGGAAGAGACCCAGTACTTC. As protein: CASSLLVAGEETQYF. The genes are TRBV5-1 and TRBJ2-5, with 9 bases fitting TRBD2. The CDR3 consists of 15 residues. The V and J ends lost 1 base and 3 bases, in that order; junction bases with no gene match: 4. Germline V gene sequence: CDR1 SGHRS, CDR2 YFSETQ.

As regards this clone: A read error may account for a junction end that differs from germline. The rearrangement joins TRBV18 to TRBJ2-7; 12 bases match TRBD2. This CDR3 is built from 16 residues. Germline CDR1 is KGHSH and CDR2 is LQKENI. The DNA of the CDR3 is TGTGCCAGCTCCCCACTAAGACTAGCGGGGGCCTACGAGCAGTACTTC. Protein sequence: CASSPLRLAGAYEQYF.